Included here is one T cell receptor (beta chain) sequence, with context. This entry belongs to a study of CD8 T cells in Susac syndrome. CDR3 size: 17 residues. From germline, CDR1 is MNHNS and CDR2 SASEGT. Trimming stripped 10 bases from V and 2 bases from J, with 21 bases between. RNA totalling roughly 0.45 to 1 ug underwent reverse transcription with random hexamers. Multiplex PCR with immunoSEQ amplified the TCR beta CDR3 across 54 Vbeta and 13 Jbeta. One entry per CDR3 protein results from TCRdb running MiXCR on the immunoSEQ multiplex PCR reads. The sample lists about 200,000 distinct CDR3 sequences; 93% were seen once. The healthy controls were matched to patients by age and sex. Negative isolation was used for CD8+ and CD4+ T cells, and FACS enrichment was applied to TEMRA cells.

This clonotype was obtained from a human donor in good health. This chain connects TRBV6-1 to TRBJ2-6; no clear D. Sequencing was carried out using CD4+ T cells from PBMCs. CDR3 residues: CATKAALLNPGANVLTF. The CDR3 bases are TGTGCCACCAAGGCGGCACTCCTCAACCCTGGGGCCAACGTCCTGACTTTC.